In this sample, the clone carrying this T cell receptor (beta chain) turned up many times. The antigen is undetermined. The V segment lost 3 bases and the J segment 5 bases; nucleotides outside the gene matches: 12. Germline assignment: CDR1 KGHSH and CDR2 LQKENI. The CDR3 runs to 16 residues. On the basis of clinical symptoms, serum thyroxine and TRAb, thyroid ultrasound and orbital computed tomography, diagnoses were made. This sample is part of a study of T cells in Graves' hyperthyroidism and ophthalmopathy. In the study overall: Staff took peripheral blood when the initial diagnosis was made, before any treatment began.

Amplified regions were TCR beta CDR3 sequences from RNA transcripts. HTBI primers were the set used in a first-round RT-PCR of the TCR CDR3. TCRdb called the multiplex PCR reads again in MiXCR, with one record for every CDR3 protein. This sample carries a few hundred thousand distinct CDR3 sequences, 15% to 19% of them seen once, and the ten largest clones take roughly 14%. Study findings and constraints: Ophthalmopathy prediction by the model preceded onset by a median approximately six months. Blood samples included most of the expanded thyroid clonotypes exceeding 0.001.

Input material: blood. The genes are TRBV18 and TRBJ2-5; TRBD1 matches at 7 bases. The TCR comes from a woman aged 18 to 35 with Graves' hyperthyroidism. The DNA of the CDR3 is TGTGCCAGCTCACCCACTTCGACAGGGTCGCTGGAGACCCAGTACTTC. This encodes CASSPTSTGSLETQYF. Variable domain in full (rest from reference TRBV18 and TRBJ2-5): NAGVMQNPRHLVRRRGQEARLRCSPMKGHSHVYWYRQLPEEGLKFMVYLQKENIIDESGMPKERFSAEFPKEGPSILRIQQVVRGDSAAYFCASSPTSTGSLETQYFGPGTRLLVL.